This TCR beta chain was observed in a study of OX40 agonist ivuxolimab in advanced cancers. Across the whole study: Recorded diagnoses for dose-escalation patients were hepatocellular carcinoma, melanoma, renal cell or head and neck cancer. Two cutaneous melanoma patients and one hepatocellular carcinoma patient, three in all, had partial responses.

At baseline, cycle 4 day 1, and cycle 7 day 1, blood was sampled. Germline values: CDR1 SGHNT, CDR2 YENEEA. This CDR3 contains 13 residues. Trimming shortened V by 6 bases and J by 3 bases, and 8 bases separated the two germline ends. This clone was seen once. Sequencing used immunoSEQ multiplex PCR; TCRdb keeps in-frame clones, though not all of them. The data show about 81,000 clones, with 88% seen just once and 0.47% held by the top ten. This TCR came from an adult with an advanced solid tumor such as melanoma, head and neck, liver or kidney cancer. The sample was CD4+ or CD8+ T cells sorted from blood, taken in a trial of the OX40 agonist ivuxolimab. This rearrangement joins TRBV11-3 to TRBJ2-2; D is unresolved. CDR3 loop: CASRPNYTGELFF. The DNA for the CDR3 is TGTGCCAGCAGACCCAACTACACCGGGGAGCTGTTTTTT.